These 24 T cell receptor beta chains came from one sample sequenced in a study of stem cell transplantation in POMP-related autoinflammatory disease (dated by TCRdb to about 2021). Reading the label with the study, this specimen's time point is: before hematopoietic stem cell transplant. Library preparation employed the immunoSEQ multiplex PCR assay. Here the immuneACCESS table is served through TCRdb, limited to in-frame sequences with V and J called. Missing clones are a known gap in these copies; in checked studies unresolved V genes cover under half, and the rest lacks a known reason. For this sample there are some 31,000 clones; roughly 88% appear just once. The leading ten clones occupy over 0.65% of the sample. Sample: CD4+ T cells from PBMCs, taken before stem cell transplantation. The source of these receptors is a human donor with POMP-related autoinflammation and immune dysregulation (PRAID).

The genes are TRBV28 and TRBJ2-4; D call uncertain. The germline V gene encodes CDR1 MDHEN and CDR2 SYDVKM. The CDR3 totals 16 residues. V lost 7 bases to trimming and J lost 2 bases, with 18 bases between them. CDR3 protein: CASTPTPTVSKNIQYF. CDR3 nucleotides: TGTGCCAGCACCCCGACTCCCACGGTGTCCAAAAACATTCAGTACTTC.

This chain links TRBV6-1 with TRBJ2-7; TRBD2 matches at 8 bases. The V segment lost 6 bases and the J segment 3 bases; nucleotides outside the gene matches: 10. CDR1 is MNHNS and CDR2 is SASEGT in the germline V gene. The CDR3 is 15 residues long. Here the CDR3 reads CASSVEPGLGYEQYF. CDR3 DNA sequence: TGTGCCAGCAGCGTTGAACCGGGACTAGGCTACGAGCAGTACTTC.

The chain combines TRBV6-4 with TRBJ2-1; D may be TRBD1 (6 bases). The CDR3 consists of 14 residues. Germline-derived CDR1 and CDR2 are MRHNA and SNTAGT. Trimming removed 5 bases at V and 0 bases at J, with 8 bases between. The CDR3 nucleotides read TGTGCCAGCAGTAGGGACAACTCCTACAATGAGCAGTTCTTC. Residues: CASSRDNSYNEQFF.

The chain employs TRBV5-4 and TRBJ1-4; D ambiguous. The CDR3 contains 16 residues. CDR1 and CDR2 from the germline V gene are SGHNT and YYREEE (reference sequence). Trimming shortened V by 4 bases and J by 8 bases, and 21 bases separated the two germline ends. The CDR3 region has the DNA TGTGCCAGCAGCAAACCCTCTGGCCCCGGAGGGGAAAAACTGTTTTTT. Its protein product is CASSKPSGPGGEKLFF.

The rearrangement joins TRBV5-1 to TRBJ2-2, with D uncertain. Trimming cost V 0 bases and J 0 bases, with 6 bases left between them. Germline CDR1 and CDR2: SGHRS and YFSETQ. CDR3 size: 15 residues. The CDR3 sequence: CASSLVQPNTGELFF. CDR3 coding DNA: TGCGCCAGCAGCTTGGTTCAACCGAACACCGGGGAGCTGTTTTTT.

CDR3 coding DNA: TGTGCCAGCAGCTTAGTACGGGGGGACCAGCCCCAGCATTTT. This encodes CASSLVRGDQPQHF. The V and J genes are TRBV7-3 and TRBJ1-5; D is perhaps TRBD1 (5 bases). Between the trimmed V and J ends, which lost 2 bases and 7 bases, there was a span of 12 bases. This CDR3 region has 14 residues. CDR1 and CDR2 (germline): SGHTA, FQGTGA.

V usage is TRBV7-8 and J usage is TRBJ2-1; 7 positions match TRBD2. Trimming at V came to 5 bases and at J to 4 bases, leaving 11 bases not matched to a gene. CDR1 SGHVS and CDR2 FQNEAQ come from the germline V gene. The CDR3 is 16 residues long. This chain's CDR3 is CASSLDAGVGYNEQFF. CDR3 nucleotide sequence: TGTGCCAGCAGCCTAGACGCGGGAGTGGGATACAATGAGCAGTTCTTC.

The V gene is TRBV6-5, the J gene TRBJ2-3; TRBD1 is a possible D gene (6 bases). The CDR3 has 14 residues. Germline V gene lookup returns CDR1 MNHEY and CDR2 SVGAGI. V dropped 2 bases and J dropped 2 bases, with 8 bases sitting between them. The CDR3 sequence: CASSYVGATDTQYF. Written as DNA, the CDR3 is TGTGCCAGCAGTTACGTGGGGGCCACAGATACGCAGTATTTT.

V is TRBV2 and J is TRBJ1-1; TRBD1 might be the D (6 bases). The CDR3 spans 11 residues. CDR1 is SNHLY and CDR2 is FYNNEI in the germline V gene. Trimming removed 6 bases from V and 9 bases from J, with 11 bases in between. For the CDR3, the DNA is TGTGCCAGCAGCGGCACAGGGAAAGCTTTCTTT. It is translated as CASSGTGKAFF.

In this sample, this clone turned up a few times. The CDR3 protein is CASSFQGNTEAFF. As DNA, the CDR3 is TGTGCCAGCAGCTTCCAGGGTAACACTGAAGCTTTCTTT. This chain connects TRBV7-3 to TRBJ1-1, with D possibly matching TRBD1 (5 bases). Germline-derived CDR1 and CDR2 are SGHTA and FQGTGA. The CDR3 totals 13 residues. Trimming pared 3 bases from V and 2 bases from J, leaving 7 bases between.

The J gene is TRBJ1-5, the V gene TRBV5-4; no definite D call. Trimming took off 4 bases at V and 8 bases at J, with 13 bases between the two ends. Per the germline V gene, CDR1 is SGHNT and CDR2 is YYREEE (reference sequence). The CDR3 totals 13 residues. CDR3 in amino acids: CASSQGPMEPQHF. Here the CDR3 DNA reads TGTGCCAGCAGCCAAGGACCGATGGAGCCCCAGCATTTT. Combining the CDR3 with reference TRBV5-4 and TRBJ1-5 gives the whole variable domain ETGVTQSPTHLIKTRGQQVTLRCSSQSGHNTVSWYQQALGQGPQFIFQYYREEENGRGNFPPRFSGLQFPNYSSELNVNALELDDSALYLCASSQGPMEPQHFGDGTRLSIL.

This CDR3 is CAISEGTNYGYTF. The CDR3 coding sequence is TGTGCCATCAGTGAAGGAACTAACTATGGCTACACCTTC. The J gene is TRBJ1-2, the V gene TRBV10-3; the D is unclear. CDR1 ENHRY and CDR2 SYGVKD come from the germline V gene. There are 13 residues in the CDR3. Trimming removed 3 bases from V and 0 bases from J, with 5 bases in between.

The chain links TRBV10-3 to TRBJ1-6, with D tentatively TRBD1 (5 bases). The germline V and J ends were trimmed by 5 bases and 6 bases, with 17 bases remaining between them. Germline-derived CDR1 and CDR2 are ENHRY and SYGVKD. The CDR3 runs to 16 residues. CDR3 DNA sequence: TGTGCCATCAGTCCCCGGCAGGGAAGGAGTAATTCACCCCTCCACTTT. It yields the protein CAISPRQGRSNSPLHF.

This clone was seen only a few times. This chain uses TRBV2 with TRBJ1-1; unclear D gene. From germline, CDR1 is SNHLY and CDR2 FYNNEI. The CDR3 is made up of 13 amino acids. V was clipped by 7 bases and J by 0 bases, with 9 bases between them. The CDR3 sequence is CASMADLNTEAFF. CDR3 in DNA: TGTGCCAGCATGGCCGATCTGAACACTGAAGCTTTCTTT.

The V gene is TRBV5-5, the J gene TRBJ2-4; TRBD1 might be the D (6 bases). The CDR3 contains 15 residues. Germline CDR1 and CDR2: SGHKS and YYEKEE (reference sequence). V dropped 2 bases and J dropped 4 bases, with 13 bases sitting between them. DNA for the CDR3: TGTGCCAGCAGCTTTATACCGGGACAAAAAAACATTCAGTACTTC. It is translated as CASSFIPGQKNIQYF.

V and J are TRBV4-1 and TRBJ2-7, with no clear D. Germline V gene data show CDR1 as MGHRA and CDR2 as YSYEKL. The CDR3 runs to 15 residues. With 0 bases removed from V and 5 bases from J, the gap between germline ends came to 14 bases. The chain's CDR3 is CASSQDEANRDEQYF. In DNA form, the CDR3 reads TGCGCCAGCAGCCAAGATGAAGCGAATCGTGACGAGCAGTACTTC.

The gene calls are TRBV19 and TRBJ1-1; no reliable D call. Trimming took 1 base from V and 12 from J, leaving 9 bases between them. The CDR3 covers 11 residues. The germline V gene has CDR1 LNHDA and CDR2 SQIVND (reference sequence). The CDR3 DNA sequence: TGTGCCAGTAGTATAGGAGGAGAACCTTTCTTT. Its protein product is CASSIGGEPFF.

The J gene is TRBJ2-3, the V gene TRBV5-7; D may be TRBD1 (5 bases). TRBV5-7 is assigned to the ORF class and has an uncertain function. V dropped 0 bases and J dropped 1 base, with 12 bases sitting between them. CDR3 length equals 16 residues. CDR3 in amino acids: CASSLVQGPGTDTQYF. The CDR3, as DNA: TGTGCCAGCAGCTTGGTGCAGGGTCCTGGCACAGATACGCAGTATTTT.

The V call is TRBV15, the J call TRBJ1-2, with D possibly being TRBD1 (6 bases). Germline assignment: CDR1 LNHNV and CDR2 YYDKDF (reference sequence). The CDR3 spans 13 residues. V lost 0 bases and J 6 bases, leaving 8 bases between the germline ends. The CDR3: CATSRDRGDGYTF. DNA of the CDR3: TGTGCCACCAGCAGAGACAGGGGCGATGGCTACACCTTC. The full variable domain, completed using reference TRBV15 and TRBJ1-2, is DAMVIQNPRYQVTQFGKPVTLSCSQTLNHNVMYWYQQKSSQAPKLLFHYYDKDFNNEADTPDNFQSRRPNTSFCFLDIRSPGLGDTAMYLCATSRDRGDGYTFGSGTRLTVV.

The chain joins TRBV7-3 to TRBJ2-7; D is tentatively TRBD1 or TRBD2 (5 bases each). V gave up 1 base and J gave up 0 bases, with 16 bases separating them. The CDR3 covers 17 residues. In germline, CDR1 is SGHTA, CDR2 FQGTGA. The CDR3 spells CASSLSPGTGRSYEQYF. DNA of the CDR3: TGTGCCAGCAGCTTAAGCCCGGGGACGGGCCGCTCCTACGAGCAGTACTTC.

The chain couples TRBV5-1 to TRBJ1-3; D is undetermined. Germline V lookup: CDR1 SGHRS, CDR2 YFSETQ. The CDR3 is made up of 16 amino acids. The V end lost 4 bases, the J end lost 4 bases, and 18 bases lay between the germline ends. CDR3 DNA: TGCGCCAGCAGCCAAGACCAGGTGGCGAGAGGAAACACCATATATTTT. Translating it yields CASSQDQVARGNTIYF.

The chain couples TRBV9 to TRBJ2-5, with TRBD1 as a possible D gene (5 bases). CDR1 SGDLS and CDR2 YYNGEE come from the germline V gene. This CDR3 spans 14 amino acids. V shed 2 bases and J shed 5 bases, with 13 bases lying between them. The CDR3 region has the DNA TGTGCCAGCAGCGTCGACAGTCGAGACGAGACCCAGTACTTC. It translates to CASSVDSRDETQYF.

The J gene is TRBJ1-4, the V gene TRBV5-1; a weak D match, TRBD1 (5 bases). This CDR3 region has 14 residues. With 4 bases removed from V and 8 bases from J, the gap between germline ends came to 15 bases. Germline CDR1 reads SGHRS; CDR2 reads YFSETQ. The CDR3 region is CASSPVGVEEKLFF. The CDR3 region has the DNA TGCGCCAGCAGCCCCGTGGGGGTCGAGGAAAAACTGTTTTTT. Full variable domain (outside the CDR3, taken from reference TRBV5-1 and TRBJ1-4): KAGVTQTPRYLIKTRGQQVTLSCSPISGHRSVSWYQQTPGQGLQFLFEYFSETQRNKGNFPGRFSGRQFSNSRSEMNVSTLELGDSALYLCASSPVGVEEKLFFGSGTQLSVL.

This chain connects TRBV2 to TRBJ2-2; 9 positions agree with TRBD1. The CDR3 extends over 14 amino acids. The V and J ends lost 3 bases and 9 bases, in that order; junction bases with no gene match: 5. Germline V gene data show CDR1 as SNHLY and CDR2 as FYNNEI. CDR3 protein: CASSDGTGIRELFF. The CDR3 DNA is TGTGCCAGCAGTGACGGGACAGGGATCCGGGAGCTGTTTTTT.